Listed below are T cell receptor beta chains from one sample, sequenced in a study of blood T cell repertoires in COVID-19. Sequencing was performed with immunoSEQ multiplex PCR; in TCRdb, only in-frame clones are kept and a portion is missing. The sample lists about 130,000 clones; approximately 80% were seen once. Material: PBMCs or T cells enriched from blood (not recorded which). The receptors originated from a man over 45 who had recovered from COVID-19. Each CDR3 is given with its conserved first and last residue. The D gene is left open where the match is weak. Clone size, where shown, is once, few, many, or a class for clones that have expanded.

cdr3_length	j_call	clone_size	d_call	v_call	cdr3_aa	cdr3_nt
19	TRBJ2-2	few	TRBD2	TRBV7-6	CASSLRPSGGDRNSGELFF	TGTGCCAGCAGCCTACGTCCTAGCGGGGGGGATAGGAATTCCGGGGAGCTGTTTTTT
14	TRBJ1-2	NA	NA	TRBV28	CASSIGQLNYGYTF	TGTGCCAGCAGTATCGGACAGCTTAACTATGGCTACACCTTC
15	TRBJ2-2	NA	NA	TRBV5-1	CASSKDSPNTGELFF	TGCGCCAGCAGCAAGGACAGCCCGAACACCGGGGAGCTGTTTTTT
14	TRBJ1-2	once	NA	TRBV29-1	CSVFPLTGSYGYTF	TGCAGCGTCTTTCCCTTGACAGGCAGCTATGGCTACACCTTC
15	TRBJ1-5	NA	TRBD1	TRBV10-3	CAIRSDRGQDQPQHF	TGTGCCATCAGATCGGACAGGGGACAGGATCAGCCCCAGCATTTT
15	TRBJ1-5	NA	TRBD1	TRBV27	CASSSLGTDNQPQHF	TGTGCCAGCAGCTCCCTCGGGACAGACAATCAGCCCCAGCATTTT
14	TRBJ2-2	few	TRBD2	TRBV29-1	CSVDTSGGTGELFF	TGCAGCGTTGATACCTCCGGGGGGACCGGGGAGCTGTTTTTT
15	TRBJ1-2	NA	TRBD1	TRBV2	CASSGTGGLISGYTF	TGTGCCAGCAGTGGAACAGGGGGACTGATTAGTGGCTACACCTTC
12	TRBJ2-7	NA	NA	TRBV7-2	CASSHTGNEQYF	TGTGCCAGCAGTCATACAGGGAACGAGCAGTACTTC
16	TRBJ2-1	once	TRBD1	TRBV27	CASSLSAGQASHEQFF	TGTGCCAGCAGTTTATCGGCGGGACAGGCCTCCCATGAGCAGTTCTTC
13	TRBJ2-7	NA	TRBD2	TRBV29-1	CSAGGAGAYEQYF	TGCAGCGCCGGGGGAGCGGGGGCTTACGAGCAGTACTTC
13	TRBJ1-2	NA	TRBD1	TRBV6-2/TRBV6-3	CASSPGQNYGYTF	TGTGCCAGCAGCCCGGGACAGAACTATGGCTACACCTTC
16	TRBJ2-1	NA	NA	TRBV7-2	CASVRSGGESYNEQFF	TGTGCCAGCGTTCGATCCGGGGGAGAATCCTACAATGAGCAGTTCTTC
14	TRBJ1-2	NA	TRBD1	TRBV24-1	CATSDDRVGYGYTF	TGTGCCACCAGTGATGACAGGGTCGGCTATGGCTACACCTTC
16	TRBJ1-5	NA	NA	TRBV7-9	CASSFGTVRDNQPQHF	TGTGCCAGCAGCTTCGGGACCGTGCGGGACAATCAGCCCCAGCATTTT
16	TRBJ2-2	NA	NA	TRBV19	CASSIFSGANTGELFF	TGTGCCAGTAGTATATTTTCCGGGGCGAACACCGGGGAGCTGTTTTTT
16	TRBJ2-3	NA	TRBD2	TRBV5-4	CASSLVRGGSTDTQYF	TGTGCCAGCAGCTTGGTGCGCGGGGGATCCACAGATACGCAGTATTTT
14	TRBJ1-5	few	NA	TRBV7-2	CASSLGQSNQPQHF	TGTGCCAGCAGCTTAGGACAGAGCAATCAGCCCCAGCATTTT
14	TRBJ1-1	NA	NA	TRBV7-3	CASSPEGESTEAFF	TGTGCCAGCAGCCCCGAGGGGGAGAGCACTGAAGCTTTCTTT
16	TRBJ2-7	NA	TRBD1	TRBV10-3	CAISETGGTSSYEQYF	TGTGCCATCAGTGAGACAGGGGGGACAAGCTCCTACGAGCAGTACTTC
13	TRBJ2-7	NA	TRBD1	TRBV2	CASRDRGSYEQYF	TGTGCCAGCAGGGACAGGGGATCCTACGAGCAGTACTTC
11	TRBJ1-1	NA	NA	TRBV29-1	CSVGQVTEAFF	TGCAGCGTTGGGCAGGTGACAGAAGCTTTCTTT
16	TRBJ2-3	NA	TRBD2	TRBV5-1	CASTERGGLSTDTQYF	TGCGCCAGCACGGAACGGGGGGGCCTCAGCACAGATACGCAGTATTTT
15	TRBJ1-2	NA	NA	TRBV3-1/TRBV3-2	CASSQDLAWSYGYTF	TGTGCCAGCAGCCAAGACTTGGCCTGGAGCTATGGCTACACCTTC
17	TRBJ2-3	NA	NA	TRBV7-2	CASSLVGAGTSTDTQYF	TGTGCCAGCAGCTTAGTAGGGGCGGGGACTAGCACAGATACGCAGTATTTT